This T cell receptor (beta chain) comes out of a study of T cell repertoires in cytomegalovirus infection. About the study: Public TCR beta signatures marked donors with CMV infection and the matching HLA.

About this clonotype itself: Its antigen is not identified.

TCRdb itself ran the reads through MiXCR, one entry per CDR3 protein. The sample includes about 700,000 distinct CDR3 sequences, approximately 33% seen only once; the top ten take 18%. CDR1 and CDR2 (germline): SGDLS, YYNGEE. Trimming pared 4 bases from V and 4 bases from J, leaving 11 bases between. The CDR3 runs 13 residues. Findings and limits, study-wide: Public TCR beta family frequency separated CMV-and-HLA carriers, including in an independent cohort. Across the ex vivo response, the dominant clonotypes were HLA-C-restricted CMV-specific TCR beta clonotypes.

The receptor was derived from a human donor in good health (CMV status not recorded). Some clones in this sample may be carry-over from other donors' samples. This sample comprised cultured PBMCs, obtained from culture after CMV antigen stimulation. V and J are TRBV9 and TRBJ1-2; D gene uncertain. The CDR3: CASSSGVRYGYTF. CDR3 nucleotides: TGTGCCAGCAGCTCCGGGGTCCGCTATGGCTACACCTTC.